This T cell receptor (beta chain) comes out of a study of cytomegalovirus exposure and HLA in healthy donors. Study conclusions and caveats: In a later analysis, V- and J-gene trimming of beta chains associated with a DCLRE1C missense variant, replicated independently.

Details on this clone: Its antigen remains unknown.

V lost 8 bases, J lost 9 bases, and 14 bases lay in between. Germline V gene data show CDR1 as SGHTA and CDR2 as FQGNSA. The CDR3 has 12 amino acids. Use of 60 Vbeta and 13 Jbeta primers characterized the PCR. Profiling relied on immunoSEQ multiplex PCR, and the TCRdb table lists in-frame clones only, not all of them. The data show around 150,000 clones, 86% seen once. Input material: PBMCs. This clonotype was sampled from a woman younger than 35 in good health and CMV-seronegative. The rearrangement uses TRBV7-2 and TRBJ2-1; weak D call: TRBD2 (5 bases). CDR3 coding DNA: TGTGCCAGCCCCGTGGGCGCGGGTGAGCAGTTCTTC. Its translation: CASPVGAGEQFF.